This T cell receptor (beta chain) is from a study of Tregs in tolerant kidney transplant recipients. Clones were sequenced by immunoSEQ multiplex PCR, and TCRdb holds only the in-frame ones, with some missing. The sample contains 95,000 to 120,000 clones, around 90% of which appear only once. The CDR3 extends over 12 amino acids. CDR1 is SGHRS and CDR2 is YFSETQ in the germline V gene. The V end lost 5 bases, the J end lost 5 bases, and 10 bases lay between the germline ends. This clone appeared once. V is TRBV5-1 and J is TRBJ2-5; tentative D call: TRBD2 (6 bases). The sample was CD4+ T cells from blood, taken before the transplant. This clonotype was sampled from a human donor who received a combined kidney and bone marrow transplant. CDR3 DNA sequence: TGCGCCAGCAGGGAGGGAACGGAGACCCAGTACTTC. Encoded protein: CASREGTETQYF.